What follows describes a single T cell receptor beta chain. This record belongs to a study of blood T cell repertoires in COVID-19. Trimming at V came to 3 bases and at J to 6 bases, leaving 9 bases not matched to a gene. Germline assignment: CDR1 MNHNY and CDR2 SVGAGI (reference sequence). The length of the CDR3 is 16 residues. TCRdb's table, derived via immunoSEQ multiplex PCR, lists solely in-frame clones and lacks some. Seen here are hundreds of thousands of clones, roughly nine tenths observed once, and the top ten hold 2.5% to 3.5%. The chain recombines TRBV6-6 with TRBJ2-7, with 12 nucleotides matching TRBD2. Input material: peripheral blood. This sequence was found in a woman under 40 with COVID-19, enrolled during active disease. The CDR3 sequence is CASSYALAGGPFEQYF. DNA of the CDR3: TGTGCCAGCAGTTATGCCCTAGCGGGGGGGCCATTCGAGCAGTACTTC.